The rows below give T cell receptor beta chains drawn from one sample of a study of shared clonotypes between healthy human individuals. The table came from immunoSEQ multiplex PCR; TCRdb's copy has only in-frame clones and leaves some out. Of hundreds of thousands of clones listed, roughly 80% were seen once; the top ten hold 10%. The sequencing input was memory CD4+ T cells sorted from blood. These receptors were taken from a man aged 30 to 39 in good health. CDR3s include the opening cysteine and the closing phenylalanine or tryptophan. D genes are given only for firm matches. Size tells how often a clone was seen (once, few, many) or the class of an expanded clone, and some rows leave it out.

v_gene	d_gene	abundance	j_gene	CDR3aa	CDR3nt
TRBV19	-	-	TRBJ2-5	CASSKVYQETQYF	TGTGCCAGTAGTAAAGTGTACCAAGAGACCCAGTACTTC
TRBV11-2	TRBD2	-	TRBJ2-1	CASSLRSLAGEQFF	TGTGCCAGCAGCTTACGGTCTCTAGCGGGAGAGCAGTTCTTC
TRBV18	TRBD2	-	TRBJ2-7	CASSPPGLAGGYTYEQYF	TGTGCCAGCTCACCACCGGGACTAGCGGGAGGGTATACCTACGAGCAGTACTTC
TRBV18	-	-	TRBJ1-2	CASSEDRDYGYTF	TGTGCCAGCTCAGAGGATAGGGACTATGGCTACACCTTC
TRBV2	TRBD2	-	TRBJ2-3	CASSDGLAGQGTDTQYF	TGTGCCAGCAGTGATGGACTAGCGGGACAGGGGACAGATACGCAGTATTTT
TRBV2	-	-	TRBJ2-3	CASNKRKGDTQYF	TGTGCCAGCAATAAGCGGAAGGGAGATACGCAGTATTTT
TRBV7-8	-	-	TRBJ2-7	CASSQLYSGEQYF	TGTGCCAGCAGCCAACTTTACTCGGGCGAGCAGTACTTC
TRBV15	-	once	TRBJ2-3	CATSRERRDTQYF	TGTGCCACCAGCAGAGAACGCCGTGATACGCAGTATTTT
TRBV6-1	-	many	TRBJ1-4	CASSTAINEKLFF	TGTGCCAGCTCGACAGCTATCAATGAAAAACTGTTTTTT
TRBV7-8	-	-	TRBJ2-7	CASSPLTGSYEQYF	TGTGCCAGCAGCCCTCTGACGGGATCCTACGAGCAGTACTTC
TRBV12-5	TRBD1	-	TRBJ2-5	CATQGDQETQYF	TGTGCTACTCAGGGGGACCAAGAGACCCAGTACTTC
TRBV7-2	TRBD1	few	TRBJ1-4	CASSTNRGREEKLFF	TGTGCCAGCAGCACAAACAGGGGAAGGGAGGAAAAACTGTTTTTT
TRBV2	-	-	TRBJ1-5	CASRGVGGSNQPQHF	TGTGCCAGCAGGGGGGTAGGGGGGAGCAATCAGCCCCAGCATTTT
TRBV6-6	TRBD2	-	TRBJ2-1	CASRETGTRSEQFF	TGTGCCAGCAGAGAAACCGGGACTAGAAGTGAGCAGTTCTTC
TRBV27	-	-	TRBJ2-3	CASSFTYGTQYF	TGTGCCAGCAGTTTTACCTACGGTACGCAGTATTTT
TRBV7-9	-	-	TRBJ2-1	CASRRSGSSYNEQFF	TGTGCCAGCAGACGTAGCGGTAGCTCCTACAATGAGCAGTTCTTC
TRBV28	-	-	TRBJ1-2	CASSYLGAEYGYTF	TGTGCCAGCAGTTATTTAGGGGCTGAGTATGGCTACACCTTC